A single sample gave rise to the 12 T cell receptor beta chains below, sequenced in a study of T cell responses to AZD1222 COVID-19 vaccine. This table comes from immunoSEQ multiplex PCR, and its TCRdb copy is limited to in-frame clones, with some not included. Of tens of thousands of clones listed, around four fifths are singletons. This material consisted of peripheral blood, taken on day 0 of AZD1222 vaccination. Receptors originate from an adult in good health.

CDR3: CAISESERWAYGYTF. The CDR3 DNA follows: TGTGCCATCAGTGAGTCGGAGAGGTGGGCCTATGGCTACACCTTC. The V gene is TRBV10-3, the J gene TRBJ1-2; no reliable D call. The CDR3 is made up of 15 amino acids. The ends were cut back, 0 bases at V and 4 bases at J, with 12 bases in the middle. Germline lookup yields CDR1 ENHRY and CDR2 SYGVKD.

This clone was seen a handful of times. This rearrangement joins TRBV28 to TRBJ2-7, with D perhaps matching TRBD1 (6 bases). Trimming left V 2 bases short and J 3 bases short, with 11 bases between. The CDR3 consists of 14 residues. Looked up from germline, CDR1 is MDHEN and CDR2 is SYDVKM. The CDR3 DNA reads as TGTGCCAGCAGTTTAGTGGGGGCCGGCTACGAGCAGTACTTC. Protein: CASSLVGAGYEQYF. The variable domain in full, with the rest retrieved from reference TRBV28 and TRBJ2-7, is DVKVTQSSRYLVKRTGEKVFLECVQDMDHENMFWYRQDPGLGLRLIYFSYDVKMKEKGDIPEGYSVSREKKERFSLILESASTNQTSMYLCASSLVGAGYEQYFGPGTRLTVT.

This chain links TRBV11-3 with TRBJ2-1; no clear D. Germline values: CDR1 SGHNT, CDR2 YENEEA. The germline V and J ends were trimmed by 4 bases and 7 bases, with 8 bases remaining between them. This CDR3 is 12 amino acids long. In DNA form, the CDR3 reads TGTGCCAGCAGCTCAGCCGGAAATGAGCAGTTCTTC. Protein product: CASSSAGNEQFF. Looking up the rest from reference TRBV11-3 and TRBJ2-1 gives the full variable domain: EAGVVQSPRYKIIEKKQPVAFWCNPISGHNTLYWYLQNLGQGPELLIRYENEEAVDDSQLPKDRFSAERLKGVDSTLKIQPAELGDSAVYLCASSSAGNEQFFGPGTRLTVL.

The chain recombines TRBV20-1 with TRBJ2-7; D is perhaps TRBD1 (6 bases). The germline gives CDR1 DFQATT, CDR2 SNEGSKA (reference sequence). The CDR3 has 14 residues. V was clipped by 3 bases and J by 4 bases, with 16 bases between them. The CDR3 is CSASGVRGSYEQYF. The CDR3 DNA follows: TGCAGTGCTAGTGGGGTGAGGGGGTCTTACGAGCAGTACTTC.

The chain couples TRBV19 to TRBJ1-5; 7 bases align to TRBD1. Trimming cost V 4 bases and J 7 bases; bases outside gene matches: 7. The CDR3 runs to 14 residues. The germline V gene encodes CDR1 LNHDA and CDR2 SQIVND (reference sequence). CDR3 bases: TGTGCCAGTAGTACTGCAGGGGGAAGGCAGCCCCAGCATTTT. Its translation is CASSTAGGRQPQHF.

This clone was seen only a few times. The CDR3 nucleotides read TGTGCCACCAGTGATTTTGGACAGCACTCCAATCAGCCCCAGCATTTT. Protein sequence: CATSDFGQHSNQPQHF. V usage is TRBV24-1 and J usage is TRBJ1-5, with D possibly TRBD1 on 6 matching bases. The CDR3 is made up of 16 amino acids. V was cut by 1 base and J by 3 bases, with 12 bases left in between. Germline assignment: CDR1 KGHDR and CDR2 SFDVKD.

The chain carries TRBV7-9 and TRBJ1-1, with D possibly TRBD1 on 5 matching bases. Trimming took 5 bases from V and 1 from J, leaving 11 bases between them. Germline V gene data show CDR1 as SEHNR and CDR2 as FQNEAQ (reference sequence). The CDR3 contains 14 residues. The CDR3 is CASSAQGGNTEAFF. In DNA, the CDR3 is TGTGCCAGCAGCGCTCAGGGAGGGAACACTGAAGCTTTCTTT. The full variable domain, in which reference TRBV7-9 and TRBJ1-1 provide the parts outside the CDR3, is DTGVSQNPRHKITKRGQNVTFRCDPISEHNRLYWYRQTLGQGPEFLTYFQNEAQLEKSRLLSDRFSAERPKGSFSTLEIQRTEQGDSAMYLCASSAQGGNTEAFFGQGTRLTVV.

V gene TRBV7-2 combines with J gene TRBJ2-5; D is possibly TRBD2 (7 bases). V lost 4 bases, J lost 5 bases, and 14 bases lay in between. This CDR3 region has 14 residues. The germline V gene has CDR1 SGHTA and CDR2 FQGNSA. The CDR3 DNA reads TGTGCCAGCAGCTCCCCACAGGGAGGGGAGACCCAGTACTTC. Translating it yields CASSSPQGGETQYF.

This chain uses TRBV28 with TRBJ2-7; 14 bases are a match to TRBD2. V trimming: 6 bases; J trimming: 5 bases; junction bases outside the gene matches: 6. There are 15 residues in the CDR3. From germline, CDR1 is MDHEN and CDR2 SYDVKM. CDR3 sequence reads: CASSWWTSGRNEQYF. CDR3 bases: TGTGCCAGCAGCTGGTGGACTAGCGGGAGGAACGAGCAGTACTTC.

The V call is TRBV7-9, the J call TRBJ2-7; D might be TRBD1 or TRBD2, each matching 6 bases. Between the trimmed V and J ends, which lost 4 bases and 9 bases, there was a span of 13 bases. CDR1 is SEHNR and CDR2 is FQNEAQ in the germline V gene (reference sequence). The CDR3 has 12 amino acids. DNA for the CDR3: TGTGCCAGCAGCTGGGGGGCGGGAACGCAGTACTTC. This sequence encodes CASSWGAGTQYF.

The gene calls are TRBV5-4 and TRBJ2-5, with D uncertain. The CDR3 has 16 amino acids. V shed 2 bases and J shed 5 bases, with 19 bases lying between them. Germline CDR1 and CDR2: SGHNT and YYREEE (reference sequence). CDR3 protein: CASSLTLGRAYETQYF. The CDR3 DNA is TGTGCCAGCAGCTTAACCTTAGGACGGGCGTATGAGACCCAGTACTTC.

The chain recombines TRBV5-8 with TRBJ2-5; no definite D call. Germline V gene sequence: CDR1 SGHTS, CDR2 YDEGEE. The CDR3 has 14 residues. V gave up 0 bases and J gave up 5 bases, with 11 bases separating them. CDR3 sequence reads: CASSLVWSRETQYF. CDR3 coding DNA: TGTGCCAGCAGCTTGGTGTGGTCGAGGGAGACCCAGTACTTC.